This paragraph covers one T cell receptor (beta chain) sequence. Reverse transcription of 0.5 to 1 ug RNA was carried out with random hexamers. From the immunoSEQ multiplex PCR reads, TCRdb called clonotypes with MiXCR, one entry per CDR3 protein. The table records approximately 190,000 distinct CDR3 sequences, 95% of them present only once. The sample comes from a study of CD8 T cells in Susac syndrome. Germline-derived CDR1 and CDR2 are MGHRA and YSYEKL. This CDR3 is 17 amino acids long. Trimming at V came to 1 base and at J to 2 bases, leaving 7 bases not matched to a gene. This chain joins TRBV4-1 and TRBJ2-3; 9 nucleotides align to TRBD2. This TCR derives from a human donor with Susac syndrome. The material sequenced was CD8+ T cells from PBMCs. CDR3 DNA sequence: TGCGCCAGCAGCCAAGGGGGACTAGCCACACTCACAGATACGCAGTATTTT. Its protein product is CASSQGGLATLTDTQYF.